Below are 8 T cell receptor beta chains sequenced from a single sample in a study of blood T cell repertoires in COVID-19 (TCRdb year 2020). Preparation of the library involved the immunoSEQ multiplex PCR assay. Sourced from immuneACCESS, this table was stored by TCRdb with only in-frame sequences that have V and J called. A share of the clones is absent; for the studies checked, an unresolved V gene accounts for under half, and the remainder has no known explanation. The table for this sample lists about 150,000 clones; around 87% of them were counted only once. The top ten constitute about 5.7% of the sample. Sequencing was performed on peripheral blood. Receptor source: a man older than 75 with acute or convalescent COVID-19.

V and J are TRBV7-2 and TRBJ1-6, with D perhaps TRBD1 (6 bases). Germline lookup yields CDR1 SGHTA and CDR2 FQGNSA. The CDR3 covers 16 residues. Trimming pared 0 bases from V and 8 bases from J, leaving 14 bases between. The CDR3 DNA is TGTGCCAGCAGCTTAGCCAGGGGCGCGGTTCATTCACCCCTCCACTTT. This codes for CASSLARGAVHSPLHF.

V and J are TRBV7-2 and TRBJ2-5, with no clear D. CDR1 and CDR2 (germline): SGHTA, FQGNSA. The CDR3 loop spans 14 amino acids. V lost 2 bases to trimming and J lost 4 bases, with 11 bases between them. CDR3 in amino acids: CASSLWAVGETQYF. DNA for the CDR3: TGTGCCAGCAGCTTATGGGCTGTTGGAGAGACCCAGTACTTC.

The CDR3 DNA reads as TGTGCCAGCAGCCCAGCTAGCGGCGTAGAATTAAACATTCAGTACTTC. Its protein is CASSPASGVELNIQYF. This chain links TRBV6-6 with TRBJ2-4; TRBD2 matches 7 bases. After removal of 6 bases from V and 6 bases from J, the junction contained 14 bases not matched to a gene. Germline lookup yields CDR1 MNHNY and CDR2 SVGAGI (reference sequence). This CDR3 spans 16 amino acids.

The rearrangement uses TRBV6-2 or TRBV6-3 and TRBJ1-4; D not resolved. The CDR3 extends over 15 amino acids. Between the trimmed V and J ends, which lost 2 bases and 3 bases, there was a span of 10 bases. Per the germline V gene, CDR1 is MNHEY and CDR2 is SVGEGT. CDR3: CASSYGGPPNEKLFF. The DNA of the CDR3 is TGTGCCAGCAGTTACGGAGGACCCCCTAATGAAAAACTGTTTTTT.

The chain links TRBV5-4 to TRBJ1-1, with a tentative D call TRBD1 (5 bases). Germline lookup yields CDR1 SGHNT and CDR2 YYREEE (reference sequence). Trimming removed 3 bases from V and 3 bases from J, with 12 bases in between. The CDR3 is made up of 14 amino acids. The CDR3 reads CASSSGGWDTEAFF. The CDR3 DNA follows: TGTGCCAGCAGCTCGGGGGGTTGGGACACTGAAGCTTTCTTT. Full variable domain (outside the CDR3, taken from reference TRBV5-4 and TRBJ1-1): ETGVTQSPTHLIKTRGQQVTLRCSSQSGHNTVSWYQQALGQGPQFIFQYYREEENGRGNFPPRFSGLQFPNYSSELNVNALELDDSALYLCASSSGGWDTEAFFGQGTRLTVV.

This clone was counted only a few times. V gene TRBV11-2 combines with J gene TRBJ2-4; weak D call: TRBD1 (5 bases). CDR1 SGHAT and CDR2 FQNNGV come from the germline V gene. The CDR3 runs 15 residues. V lost 4 bases to trimming and J lost 6 bases, with 16 bases between them. Here the CDR3 reads CASSSRSQGRNIQYF. The DNA of the CDR3 is TGTGCCAGCAGCTCGAGAAGCCAGGGTAGAAACATTCAGTACTTC.

The rearrangement links TRBV24-1 to TRBJ1-2; 11 positions agree with TRBD1. Trimming removed 7 bases from V and 8 bases from J; junction bases left unmatched: 8. The CDR3 extends over 14 amino acids. Germline-derived CDR1 and CDR2 are KGHDR and SFDVKD. The CDR3 region is CATSDPWTGGGYTF. CDR3 coding DNA: TGTGCCACCAGCGACCCATGGACAGGGGGCGGCTACACCTTC.

V is TRBV7-9 and J is TRBJ1-5, with TRBD1 identical over 9 bases. J lost 5 bases, V lost 3 bases, and 2 bases had no gene match. The germline CDR1 and CDR2 sequences are SEHNR and FQNEAQ (reference sequence). The CDR3 length is 14 residues. In nucleotides, the CDR3 is TGTGCCAGCAGCTTTGACAGGGGGGATCAGCCCCAGCATTTT. Its translation: CASSFDRGDQPQHF.